This T cell receptor (beta chain) stems from a study of cytomegalovirus exposure and HLA in healthy donors. Study results and limitations: In vitro experiments confirmed that three CMV-associated chains were specific for CMV antigens.

Data came from immunoSEQ multiplex PCR; TCRdb stores just in-frame clones and leaves some out. The sample lists around 400,000 clones, about nine tenths occurring once. The CDR3 covers 13 residues. The V gene's germline CDR1 is LNHDA and CDR2 SQIVND (reference sequence). Trimming took 7 bases from V and 5 from J; bases not matched to a gene: 7. On this clone: The antigen remains undetermined.

The receptor's source is a woman aged 18-35 years in good health and CMV-seronegative. The sequenced material came from PBMCs. The chain links TRBV19 to TRBJ2-5; 7 bases are shared with TRBD2. The CDR3 is CASKAGVRETQYF. The DNA of the CDR3 is TGTGCCAGTAAGGCGGGAGTACGGGAGACCCAGTACTTC. The whole variable domain, filled in from reference TRBV19 and TRBJ2-5, reads DGGITQSPKYLFRKEGQNVTLSCEQNLNHDAMYWYRQDPGQGLRLIYYSQIVNDFQKGDIAEGYSVSREKKESFPLTVTSAQKNPTAFYLCASKAGVRETQYFGPGTRLLVL.